This T cell receptor (beta chain) was identified during a study of CD8+CD57+ T cells in acquired aplastic anemia. Patients picked for sequencing had shown CD8+CD57+ cell expansion detected by flow cytometry. Using genomic DNA as the template, TCR beta VDJ and CDR3 profiling was carried out. In TCRdb, the reads were re-called with MiXCR into one record per CDR3 protein. The sample lists under 500,000 distinct CDR3 sequences, approximately 33% occurring once. V was clipped by 11 bases and J by 2 bases, with 18 bases between them. CDR3 length: 14 amino acids. Per the germline V gene, CDR1 is LNHNV and CDR2 is YYDKDF (reference sequence).

Sequences were obtained from sorted CD4+, CD8+, or CD8+CD57+ T cells (not recorded which) from PBMCs. The V gene is TRBV15, the J gene TRBJ1-2, with D possibly being TRBD1 (5 bases). This sequence was found in a human donor with aplastic anemia. Written as DNA, the CDR3 is TGTGCCCGAACAGGCCGAGGAGGAAACTATGGCTACACCTTC. It codes for CARTGRGGNYGYTF.